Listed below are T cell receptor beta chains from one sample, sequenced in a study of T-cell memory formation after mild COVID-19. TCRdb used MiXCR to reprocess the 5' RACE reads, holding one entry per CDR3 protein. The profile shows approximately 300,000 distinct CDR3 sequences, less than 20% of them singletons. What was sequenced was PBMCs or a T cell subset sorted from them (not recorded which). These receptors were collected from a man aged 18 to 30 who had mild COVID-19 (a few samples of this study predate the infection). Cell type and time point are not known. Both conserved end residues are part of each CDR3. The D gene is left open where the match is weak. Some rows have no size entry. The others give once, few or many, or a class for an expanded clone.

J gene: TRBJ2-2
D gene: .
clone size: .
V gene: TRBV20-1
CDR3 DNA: TGCAGTGCTAGAAGGGACAACGGAGTTGGGGAGCTGTTTTTT
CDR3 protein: CSARRDNGVGELFF

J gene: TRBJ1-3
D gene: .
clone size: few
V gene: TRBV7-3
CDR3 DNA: TGTGCCAGCAGCTCACACCACGAGGGTGGAAACACCATATATTTT
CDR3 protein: CASSSHHEGGNTIYF

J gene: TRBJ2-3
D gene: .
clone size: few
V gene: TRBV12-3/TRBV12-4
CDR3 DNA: TGTGCCAGCAGTTTGGCTAGCCGAACAGATACGCAGTATTTT
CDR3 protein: CASSLASRTDTQYF

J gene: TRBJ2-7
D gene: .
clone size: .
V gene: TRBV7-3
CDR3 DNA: TGTGCCAGCAGCCCGAACGGGGGCAGCGGGTACGAGCAGTACTTC
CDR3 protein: CASSPNGGSGYEQYF

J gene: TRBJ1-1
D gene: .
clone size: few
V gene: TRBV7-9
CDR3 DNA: TGTGCCAGCAGCCTAAGGACAGATGAAGCTTTCTTT
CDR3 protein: CASSLRTDEAFF

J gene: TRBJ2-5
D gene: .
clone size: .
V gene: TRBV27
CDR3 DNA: TGTGCCAGCAGTTCCGTAGCAGACAGCGATCAAGAGACCCAGTACTTC
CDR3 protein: CASSSVADSDQETQYF

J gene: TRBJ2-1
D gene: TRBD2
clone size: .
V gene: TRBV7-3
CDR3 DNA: TGTGCCAGCAGCTCCCAGGTAGCGGGGGCCTACAATGAGCAGTTCTTC
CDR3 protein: CASSSQVAGAYNEQFF

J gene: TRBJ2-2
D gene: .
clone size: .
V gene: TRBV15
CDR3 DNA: TGTGCCACCAGCAGAGTCTTTGGGACGAACACCGGGGAGCTGTTTTTT
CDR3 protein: CATSRVFGTNTGELFF

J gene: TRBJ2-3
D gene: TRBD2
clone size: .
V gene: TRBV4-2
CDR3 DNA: TGTGCCAGCAGCCCGGGACTAGGGGCAGATACGCAGTATTTT
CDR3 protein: CASSPGLGADTQYF

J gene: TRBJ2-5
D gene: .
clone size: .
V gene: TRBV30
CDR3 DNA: TGTGCCTGGAGTATAGAGGGAGAGACCCAGTACTTC
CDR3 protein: CAWSIEGETQYF

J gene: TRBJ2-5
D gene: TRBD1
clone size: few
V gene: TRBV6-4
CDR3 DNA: TGTGCCAGCAGTCGAAGGGTGGTTAAAGGGGGCTACCAAGAGACCCAGTACTTC
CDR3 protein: CASSRRVVKGGYQETQYF

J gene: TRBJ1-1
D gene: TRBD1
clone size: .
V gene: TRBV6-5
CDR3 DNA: TGTGCCAGCAGTTACCGGGGGGGGACAGGCACTGAAGCTTTCTTT
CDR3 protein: CASSYRGGTGTEAFF

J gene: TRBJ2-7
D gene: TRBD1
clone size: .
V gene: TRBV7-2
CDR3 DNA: TGTGCCAGCAGCATCAGGACAGGCGCCAAACAAGGTTACGAGCAGTACTTC
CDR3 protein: CASSIRTGAKQGYEQYF

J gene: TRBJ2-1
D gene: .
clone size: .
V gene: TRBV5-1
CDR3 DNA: TGCGCCAGCAGCTTGATGGGGGATGAGCAGTTCTTC
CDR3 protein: CASSLMGDEQFF

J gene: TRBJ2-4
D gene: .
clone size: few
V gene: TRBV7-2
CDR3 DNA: TGTGCCAGCAGCGCGCAGGGCGAAGGGATTCAGTACTTC
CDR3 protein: CASSAQGEGIQYF

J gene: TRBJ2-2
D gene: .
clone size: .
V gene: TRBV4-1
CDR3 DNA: TGCGCCAGCAGCCAAGATGAGGACCTGGAGCTGTTTTTT
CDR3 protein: CASSQDEDLELFF

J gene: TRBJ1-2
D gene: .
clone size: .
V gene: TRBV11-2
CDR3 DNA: TGTGCCAGCACCACTCTCGGGCCCCAGGGCTACACCTTC
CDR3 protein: CASTTLGPQGYTF

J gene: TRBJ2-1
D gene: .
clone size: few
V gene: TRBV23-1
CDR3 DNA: TGCGCCAGCAGTCACCGGGGCAGTAGCTCCTACAATGAGCAGTTCTTC
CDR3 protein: CASSHRGSSSYNEQFF

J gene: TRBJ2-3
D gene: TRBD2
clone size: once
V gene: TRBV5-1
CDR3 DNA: TGCGCCAGCAGCTTGGGGGCTAGCGGGGGAAAAGATACGCAATATTTT
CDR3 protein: CASSLGASGGKDTQYF

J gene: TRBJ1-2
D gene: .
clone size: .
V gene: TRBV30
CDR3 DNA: TGTGCCAGACGGAGGGAATATAACTATGGCTACACCTTC
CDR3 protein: CARRREYNYGYTF

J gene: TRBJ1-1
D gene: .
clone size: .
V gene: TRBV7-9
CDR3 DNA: TGTGCCAGCAGCTTACGGGAAAACACTGAAGCTTTCTTT
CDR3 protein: CASSLRENTEAFF

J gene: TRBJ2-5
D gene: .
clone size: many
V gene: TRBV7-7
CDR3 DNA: TGTGCTAGCAGCCCGCAGCAGGGACAAGAGACCCAGTACTTC
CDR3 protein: CASSPQQGQETQYF

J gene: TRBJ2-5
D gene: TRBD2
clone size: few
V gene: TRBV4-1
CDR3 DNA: TGCGCCAGCAGCCGAGAGACTAGCAGGGAGACCCAGTACTTC
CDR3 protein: CASSRETSRETQYF

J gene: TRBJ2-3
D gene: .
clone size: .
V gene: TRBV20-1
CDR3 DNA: TGCAGTGCTAGTACCGGGGAGACGCAGTATTTT
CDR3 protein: CSASTGETQYF

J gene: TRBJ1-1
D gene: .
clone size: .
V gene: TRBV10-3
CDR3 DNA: TGTGCCATCAGGGGGTACGGGGGTGAAGCTTTCTTT
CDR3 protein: CAIRGYGGEAFF

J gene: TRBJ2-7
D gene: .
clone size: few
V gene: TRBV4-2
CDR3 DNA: TGTGCCAGCAGCCAAGTTCCCGGGGCTTTGGACGAGCAGTACTTC
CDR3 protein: CASSQVPGALDEQYF

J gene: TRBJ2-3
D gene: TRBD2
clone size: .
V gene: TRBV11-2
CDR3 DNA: TGTGCCAGCAGAGTTACTAGCGGTAGCACAGATACGCAGTATTTT
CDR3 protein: CASRVTSGSTDTQYF

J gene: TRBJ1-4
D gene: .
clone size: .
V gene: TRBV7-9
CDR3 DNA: TGTGCCAGCAGCTTTGCTAAGTCGGACAGAAAAAATGAAAAACTGTTTTTT
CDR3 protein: CASSFAKSDRKNEKLFF